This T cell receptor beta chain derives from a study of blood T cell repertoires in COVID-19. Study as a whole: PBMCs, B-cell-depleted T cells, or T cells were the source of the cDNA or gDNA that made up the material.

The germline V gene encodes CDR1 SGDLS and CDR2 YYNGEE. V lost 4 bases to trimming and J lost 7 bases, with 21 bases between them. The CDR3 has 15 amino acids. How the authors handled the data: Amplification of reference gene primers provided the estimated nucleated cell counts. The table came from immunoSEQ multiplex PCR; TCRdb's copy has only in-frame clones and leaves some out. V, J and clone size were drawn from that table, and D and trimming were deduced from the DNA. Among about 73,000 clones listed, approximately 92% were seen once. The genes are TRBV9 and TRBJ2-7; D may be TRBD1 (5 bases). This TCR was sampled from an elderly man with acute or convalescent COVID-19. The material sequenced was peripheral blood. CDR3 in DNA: TGTGCCAGCAGCCCTACCCCGGGCAGGGTACATGAGCAGTACTTC. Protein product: CASSPTPGRVHEQYF.